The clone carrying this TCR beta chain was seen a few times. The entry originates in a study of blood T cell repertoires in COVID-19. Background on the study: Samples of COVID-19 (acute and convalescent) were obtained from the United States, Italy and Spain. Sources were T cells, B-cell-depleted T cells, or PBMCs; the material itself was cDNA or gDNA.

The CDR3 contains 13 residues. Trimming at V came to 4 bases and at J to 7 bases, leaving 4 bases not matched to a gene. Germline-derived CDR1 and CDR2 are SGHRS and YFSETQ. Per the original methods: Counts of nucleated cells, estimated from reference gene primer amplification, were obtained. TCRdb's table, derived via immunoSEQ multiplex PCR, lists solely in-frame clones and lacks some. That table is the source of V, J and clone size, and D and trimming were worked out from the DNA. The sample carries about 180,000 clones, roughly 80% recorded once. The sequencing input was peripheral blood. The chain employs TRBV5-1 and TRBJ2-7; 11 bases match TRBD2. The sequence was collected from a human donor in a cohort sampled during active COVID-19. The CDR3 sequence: CASSQRTSGEQYF. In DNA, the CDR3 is TGCGCCAGCAGCCAAAGGACTAGCGGGGAGCAGTACTTC.